These 3 T cell receptor beta chains were all obtained from the same sample, sequenced in a study of response to subunit inactivated influenza vaccine. Using its own MiXCR run on the RT-PCR reads, TCRdb lists one record per CDR3 protein. Of 600,000 to 850,000 distinct CDR3 sequences in the sample, about 14% were seen once. Sequenced here: PBMCs from blood, sampled 14 to 15 days before vaccination. The source of these receptors is a man over 45 who received an inactivated influenza vaccine.

This clonotype was seen only a few times. The chain combines TRBV27 with TRBJ2-7; maybe TRBD2 (5 bases). The CDR3 covers 13 residues. V was trimmed by 6 bases and J by 4 bases, leaving 13 bases between them. Germline V gives CDR1 MNHEY, CDR2 SMNVEV (reference sequence). The CDR3, as DNA: TGTGCCAGCAGATCCCGGGAAACTTACGAGCAGTACTTC. Translated: CASRSRETYEQYF.

The rearrangement links TRBV29-1 to TRBJ2-5, with a weak D call TRBD1 (6 bases). CDR1 and CDR2 from the germline V gene are SQVTM and ANQGSEA. This CDR3 is built from 17 residues. V lost 1 base and J 5 bases, leaving 23 bases between the germline ends. The CDR3 reads CSVEAWMWGTPYETQYF. The CDR3 DNA reads as TGCAGCGTTGAAGCGTGGATGTGGGGGACACCCTATGAGACCCAGTACTTC.

This rearrangement joins TRBV7-9 to TRBJ2-1; 10 bases fit TRBD1. The CDR3 contains 12 residues. The germline CDR1 and CDR2 sequences are SEHNR and FQNEAQ (reference sequence). With V trimmed by 4 bases and J by 15 bases, 6 bases remained unmatched. CDR3 region: CASSYSGTGAFF. As DNA, the CDR3 is TGTGCCAGCAGCTATTCCGGGACAGGGGCGTTCTTC.